This is a list of T cell receptor beta chains from one sample in a study of blood T cell repertoires in COVID-19. Repertoires were generated with immunoSEQ multiplex PCR, while TCRdb's copy carries only in-frame clones and drops some. The data show 110,000 to 150,000 clones, approximately 80% seen once. Sequenced sample: PBMCs or T cells enriched from blood (not recorded which). The source of these receptors is a woman between 40 and 50 years old who had recovered from COVID-19. The CDR3 runs from the conserved cysteine through the conserved F or W. The order of the fields is D gene, clone size, J gene, V gene, CDR3 protein, CDR3 DNA. A D gene is named only where the DNA matches it firmly. Not all rows give a size; the values are once, few, many and, for expanded clones, a class.

d_call: TRBD1
clone_size: NA
j_call: TRBJ1-2
v_call: TRBV9
cdr3_aa: CASSAGQGDYGYTF
cdr3_nt: TGTGCCAGCAGCGCCGGACAGGGGGACTATGGCTACACCTTC

d_call: TRBD2
clone_size: NA
j_call: TRBJ2-2
v_call: TRBV5-1
cdr3_aa: CASTTHPGTSGGTAGELFF
cdr3_nt: TGCGCCAGCACCACCCATCCTGGGACTAGCGGGGGGACGGCCGGGGAGCTGTTTTTT

d_call: NA
clone_size: NA
j_call: TRBJ2-4
v_call: TRBV2
cdr3_aa: CASSERVWGDLAKNIQYF
cdr3_nt: TGTGCCAGCAGTGAAAGGGTTTGGGGCGACCTAGCCAAAAACATTCAGTACTTC

d_call: TRBD1
clone_size: NA
j_call: TRBJ1-1
v_call: TRBV11-2
cdr3_aa: CASSPGTGGNTEAFF
cdr3_nt: TGTGCCAGCAGTCCCGGGACAGGGGGGAACACTGAAGCTTTCTTT

d_call: NA
clone_size: NA
j_call: TRBJ1-2
v_call: TRBV4-1
cdr3_aa: CASSPQTASNYGYTF
cdr3_nt: TGCGCCAGCAGCCCCCAGACAGCCAGTAACTATGGCTACACCTTC

d_call: TRBD1
clone_size: NA
j_call: TRBJ1-1
v_call: TRBV3-1/TRBV3-2
cdr3_aa: CASSPRDRAQAFF
cdr3_nt: TGTGCCAGCAGCCCAAGGGACAGGGCTCAAGCTTTCTTT

d_call: NA
clone_size: NA
j_call: TRBJ1-1
v_call: TRBV4-2
cdr3_aa: CASSPDLNTEAFF
cdr3_nt: TGTGCCAGCAGTCCAGATCTGAACACTGAAGCTTTCTTT

d_call: NA
clone_size: hyperexpanded
j_call: TRBJ2-7
v_call: TRBV19
cdr3_aa: CASSISGVEQYF
cdr3_nt: TGTGCCAGTAGTATATCCGGAGTCGAGCAGTACTTC

d_call: NA
clone_size: NA
j_call: TRBJ1-2
v_call: TRBV4-2
cdr3_aa: CASSTRTLSDYTF
cdr3_nt: TGTGCCAGCAGCACCCGGACATTATCGGACTACACCTTC

d_call: TRBD1
clone_size: NA
j_call: TRBJ1-2
v_call: TRBV12-3/TRBV12-4
cdr3_aa: CASGHRGRGYTF
cdr3_nt: TGTGCCAGCGGCCACAGGGGACGGGGCTACACCTTC

d_call: NA
clone_size: NA
j_call: TRBJ1-6
v_call: TRBV4-1
cdr3_aa: CASSQALSGRGSYNSPLHF
cdr3_nt: TGCGCCAGCAGCCAAGCACTTTCAGGTCGGGGCTCCTATAATTCACCCCTCCACTTT